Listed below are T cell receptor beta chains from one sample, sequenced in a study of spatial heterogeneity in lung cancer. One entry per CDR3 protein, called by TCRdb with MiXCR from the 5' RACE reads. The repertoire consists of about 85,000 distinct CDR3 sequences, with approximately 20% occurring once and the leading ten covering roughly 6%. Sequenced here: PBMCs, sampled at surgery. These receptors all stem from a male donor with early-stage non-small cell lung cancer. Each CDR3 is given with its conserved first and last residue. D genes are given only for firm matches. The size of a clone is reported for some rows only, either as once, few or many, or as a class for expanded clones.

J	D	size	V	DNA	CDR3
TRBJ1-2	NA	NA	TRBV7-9	TGTGCCAGCAGCCTGCAAGAGGATGGCTACACCTTC	CASSLQEDGYTF
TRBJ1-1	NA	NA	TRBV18	TGTGCCAGCTCTCCAACGCAGGGTACTGAAGCTTTCTTT	CASSPTQGTEAFF
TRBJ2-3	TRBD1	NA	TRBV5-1	TGCGCCAGCAGCCGACAGGGTTCAGATACGCAGTATTTT	CASSRQGSDTQYF
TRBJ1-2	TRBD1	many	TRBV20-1	TGCAGTGCCCTTCTCCAGGGGGGATCGTATGGCTACACCTTC	CSALLQGGSYGYTF
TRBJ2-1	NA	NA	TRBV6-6	TGTGCCAGCAGTCCCGGAGGCAGTGAGCAGTTCTTC	CASSPGGSEQFF
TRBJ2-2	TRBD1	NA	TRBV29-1	TGCAGCGTCTTGGGACAGAAGAACACCGGGGAGCTGTTTTTT	CSVLGQKNTGELFF
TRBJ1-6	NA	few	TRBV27	TGTGCCAGCAGTTTCGGACGTAATAATTCACCCCTCCACTTT	CASSFGRNNSPLHF
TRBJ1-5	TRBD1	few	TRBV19	TGTGCCAGTAGTTCCCGACAGGGCGATCAGCCCCAGCATTTT	CASSSRQGDQPQHF
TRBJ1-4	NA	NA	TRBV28	TGTGCCAGCGGTGGACAGTCCCGGGATGAAAAACTGTTTTTT	CASGGQSRDEKLFF
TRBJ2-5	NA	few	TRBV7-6	TGTGCCAGCAGCTCTTCGCAAGAGACCCAGTACTTC	CASSSSQETQYF
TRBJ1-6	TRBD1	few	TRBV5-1	TGCGCCAGCAGCCCACGACAGGGAACTTCACCCCTCCACTTT	CASSPRQGTSPLHF
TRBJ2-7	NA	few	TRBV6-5	TGTGCCAGCCGGGGCGGGGCCCACGAGCAGTACTTC	CASRGGAHEQYF
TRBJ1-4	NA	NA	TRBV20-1	TGCAGTGCTAGAGATCCGGTGTGGGGCGGTGGTGGTGAAAAACTGTTTTTT	CSARDPVWGGGGEKLFF
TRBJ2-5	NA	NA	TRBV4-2	TGTGCCAGCAGCCAAGAGGGAGGGGGGCAAGAGACCCAGTACTTC	CASSQEGGGQETQYF
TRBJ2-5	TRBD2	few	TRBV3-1	TGTGCCAGCAGCCAAGGAGGGGCGAGCGGGAGGGCCTACTTC	CASSQGGASGRAYF
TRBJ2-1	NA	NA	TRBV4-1	TGCGCCAGCAGCCAAGATCGTGGTACGAGCTCCTACAATGAGCAGTTCTTC	CASSQDRGTSSYNEQFF
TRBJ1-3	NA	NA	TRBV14	TGTGCCAGCAGCCAAGACCTAGGTACTGGAAACACCATATATTTT	CASSQDLGTGNTIYF
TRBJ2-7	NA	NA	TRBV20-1	TGCAGTGCCGCTAGTATTAGGCAGGGGGGCTACGAGCAGTACTTC	CSAASIRQGGYEQYF
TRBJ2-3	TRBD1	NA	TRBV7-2	TGTGCCAGCAGCTTAGCGGGACAGGCGACAGATACGCAGTATTTT	CASSLAGQATDTQYF
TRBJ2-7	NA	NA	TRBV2	TGTGCCAGCAGTGGCATGTCGACAGACTCCTACGAGCAGTACTTC	CASSGMSTDSYEQYF
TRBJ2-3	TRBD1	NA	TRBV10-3	TGTGCCATCAGTGACGAGGGGGCCACAGATACGCAGTATTTT	CAISDEGATDTQYF
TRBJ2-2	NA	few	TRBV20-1	TGCAGTGCTAGAATTGGCCAGATCACCGGGGAGCTGTTTTTT	CSARIGQITGELFF
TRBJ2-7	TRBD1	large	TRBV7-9	TGTGCCAGCAGCTTAGGGACAGGGGGCCACGAGCAGTACTTC	CASSLGTGGHEQYF
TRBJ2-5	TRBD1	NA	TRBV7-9	TGTGCCAGCAGCTTATCTGGGACAGGGGAGTTTGAGACCCAGTACTTC	CASSLSGTGEFETQYF
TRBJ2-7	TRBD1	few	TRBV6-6	TGTGCCAGCAGTTACTCCAGGGGGAAAAGCTACGAGCAGTACTTC	CASSYSRGKSYEQYF
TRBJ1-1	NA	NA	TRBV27	TGTGCCAGCAGTTTACTGGACCTTAACACTGAAGCTTTCTTT	CASSLLDLNTEAFF
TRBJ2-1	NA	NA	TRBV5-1	TGCGCCAGCAGCCCCATCGGAGCCGGGAATGAGCAGTTCTTC	CASSPIGAGNEQFF
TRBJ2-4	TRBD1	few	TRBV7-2	TGTGCCAGCAGCCAGGGGACAGGGGAAAACATTCAGTACTTC	CASSQGTGENIQYF
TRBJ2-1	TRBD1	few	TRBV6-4	TGTGCCAGCAGTGTAGCTTCAGGGGGCTCCTACAATGAGCAGTTCTTC	CASSVASGGSYNEQFF
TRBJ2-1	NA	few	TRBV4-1	TGCGCCAGCAGCCAAGAGGGAAAGGGTTCTACCGAACTGTACAATGAGCAGTTCTTC	CASSQEGKGSTELYNEQFF
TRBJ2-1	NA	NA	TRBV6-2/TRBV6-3	TGTGCCTGCACGAAAGCCAATGAGCAGTTCTTC	CACTKANEQFF
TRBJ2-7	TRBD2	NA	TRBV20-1	TGCAGTGCTAGAGCGGGAGGGTTTTACGAGCAGTACTTC	CSARAGGFYEQYF
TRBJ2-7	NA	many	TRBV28	TGTGCCAGCAGTTTCACAGATCAGTCTCGCGAGCAGTACTTC	CASSFTDQSREQYF
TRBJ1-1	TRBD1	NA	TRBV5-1	TGCGCCAGCAGCACAGGACAGGGGGGTTTCACTGAAGCTTTCTTT	CASSTGQGGFTEAFF
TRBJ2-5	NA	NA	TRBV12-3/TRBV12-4	TGTGCCAGCAGCCCGGGCCGGGAGGAGACCCAGTACTTC	CASSPGREETQYF
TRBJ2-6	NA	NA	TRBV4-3	TGCGCCAGCAGCCAACTTACTGGGGCCAACGTCCTGACTTTC	CASSQLTGANVLTF
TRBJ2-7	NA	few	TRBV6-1	TGTGCCAGCAGTGAAACTAAGGGGGCCTACGAGCAGTACTTC	CASSETKGAYEQYF
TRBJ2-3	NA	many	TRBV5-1	TGCGCCAGCAGCCAGGCGGGTGATCGCACAGATACGCAGTATTTT	CASSQAGDRTDTQYF
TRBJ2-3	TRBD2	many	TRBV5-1	TGCGCCAGCAGCTTGGCCGGAAAGCGGGGAACAGATACGCAGTATTTT	CASSLAGKRGTDTQYF
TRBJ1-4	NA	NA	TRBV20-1	TGCAGTGCCCTCAGAATAGGGGAAAAACTGTTTTTT	CSALRIGEKLFF
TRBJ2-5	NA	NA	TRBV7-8	TGTGCCAGCAGCTTATGGGCCAGGGAATCAGAGACCCAGTACTTC	CASSLWARESETQYF
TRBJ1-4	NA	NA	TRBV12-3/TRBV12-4	TGTGCCAGCAGCCAAAGTGCGCCGGGACACCCGCTCGTTTTT	CASSQSAPGHPLVF
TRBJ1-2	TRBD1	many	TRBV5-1	TGCGCCAGCAGCTCCGCAACTGACAGGGGCAACTATGGCTACACCTTC	CASSSATDRGNYGYTF
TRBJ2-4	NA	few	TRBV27	TGTGCCAGCAGTTTATTATACAGGGAGAAAAACATTCAGTACTTC	CASSLLYREKNIQYF